The T cell receptor beta chain described here comes from a study of beta chain features in type 1 diabetes (dated by TCRdb to the late 2010s). Background for the entire study: No differences in mean age, gender distribution, total cell number or subset yield were found between patients and healthy donors. In the study, TCRB repertoires of sorted circulating CD4+ T cell subsets from recently diagnosed type 1 diabetes patients were compared with those of matched healthy donors. A total of some 100,000,000 sorted cells were examined across all samples, and a strong correlation was observed between cell number per subset and RNA yield. Regulatory and stem cell-like memory subsets were obtained from only 8 patients and about 8 healthy donors, while naive and central memory subsets were obtained from all 30 or so donors. Beyond this particular receptor, the publication reports: Because small numbers of individuals were included in the HLA sub-analyses, any influence of HLA type on TCRB rearrangement was left unresolved. PCR may preferentially amplify shorter templates, but because patient and control samples were amplified and corrected together, any resulting skew would affect both groups equally. Type 1 diabetes patients showed a moderate but significant shortening of TCRB CDR3 length in all four CD4+ subsets. Patients with type 1 diabetes made fewer insertions and deleted more nucleotides at VDJ recombination sites, implying thymic rearrangement abnormalities. The naive, central memory and regulatory TCRB repertoires appeared to resemble one another more closely among patients than among healthy donors. Because cDNA was sequenced instead of genomic DNA, highly expressing activated cells could be over-represented, though the groups showed no difference in activation or CD3 levels.

The entire amount of isolated RNA was reverse transcribed using the High Capacity cDNA Reverse Transcription Kit, so the sequenced TCRB transcripts were expressed ones. Deep immunoSEQ sequencing was applied to naive, central memory and regulatory T cell samples, giving an average of around 4 million total reads per sample. Sorted cells were lysed in RLT buffer and RNA was extracted with DNase-treated RNeasy Micro or Mini kits, depending on cell number. To prevent cross-contamination, every cell subset was processed on its own, while patient and healthy donor samples were processed together. The immunoSEQ multiplex PCR was used to amplify TCRB sequences from cDNA, generating 87-bp fragments that spanned the CDR3 region. Sequencing of the amplicons was done on the Illumina HiSeq platform. The study's processing was this. PCR bias was computationally corrected using synthetic template baselines, reads within Hamming distance 2 were collapsed, and singletons that could not be merged were discarded. By aligning reads against IMGT, V, D and J genes, CDR3 length, and insertions or deletions at six rearrangement sites were assigned. Within each subset, clonotype counts were normalized to the number of sorted cells before true diversity and Gini coefficients were calculated with the tcR R package. The overlap coefficient, calculated on TCRB nucleotide sequences, was used to quantify repertoire sharing. Out-of-frame TCRB sequences from naive cells were analyzed to stand in for the pre-selection repertoire. TCRdb re-hosts the immuneACCESS table, in-frame sequences only. Its copies lack some clones; in the studies checked, an unresolved V gene accounts for under half of them, and the cause for the rest is not known. V and J calls and clone size are as listed in that table; D and trimming were resolved from the DNA. Here the sample has under 450,000 clones; over 11% occur a single time. Of the sample, 0.03% to 0.04% is held by the ten largest clones.

About this clone itself: Its antigen target is currently unknown. Base qualities are missing; no much larger clone stands one base away. Other DNA sequences in the sample encode the same CDR3.

Measured from the cysteine to the phenylalanine, the CDR3 is 13 residues long. The CDR3 DNA has 39 bases and is translated from base 1. The germline V gene (reference sequence) provides CDR1 GTSNPN and CDR2 SVGIG. A distance of 7 bases separates the germline ends of V and J, which lose 0 bases and 4 bases respectively. A single peripheral blood draw of roughly 0.11 L on average was collected from each donor into heparinised tubes. Naive, central memory, regulatory and stem cell-like memory CD4+ T cells were sorted on a BD FACSAria II using a panel including CD45RO, CCR7, CD25, CD127, CD95 and CD27. All sorted populations exceeded 95% purity. Right away, PBMCs were isolated by Lymphoprep density gradient centrifugation and were stained directly, with no culture step. So that batch effects would be minimized, each experiment stained and sorted samples in pairs, pairing one healthy donor with one patient.

Sequenced: naive CD4+ T cells from blood. The sample's cell subset or site label, in plain terms: true naive CD4+ T cells. The sequence derives from a man between 25 and 39 years old in good health. The chain uses TRBV30 and TRBJ1-5; the D gene identity is not certain. Here the CDR3 is given as CAWSVRDNQPQHF. The bases are TGTGCCTGGAGTGTAAGGGATAATCAGCCCCAGCATTTT.